Listed below are T cell receptor beta chains from one sample, sequenced in a study of regulatory T cells in long-lasting Graves disease. TCRdb re-called the multiplex PCR reads with MiXCR, one entry per CDR3 protein. This table has 450,000 to 500,000 distinct CDR3 sequences, about a sixth appearing once. This sample also belongs to another study, concerning T cells in Graves' hyperthyroidism and ophthalmopathy.

The source was peripheral blood mononuclear cells (PBMCs), collected at new diagnosis, from a patient treated with antithyroid drugs. The receptors stem from a man aged 40-49 years with Graves disease. Both conserved end residues are part of each CDR3. A D gene is named only where the DNA matches it firmly. Expanded clones get a size class; other rows say once, few or many, or leave the size out.

D,size,V,J,DNA,CDR3
-,few,TRBV14,TRBJ1-1,TGTGCCAGCAGCCAAGATTTTGTGGGGTTCGCTTTCTTT,CASSQDFVGFAFF
-,few,TRBV19,TRBJ1-2,TGTGCCAGTCGCCCATCCGGGACTGACGGCTACACCTTC,CASRPSGTDGYTF
TRBD2,-,TRBV2,TRBJ2-1,TGTGCCAGCAGGGGACTAGCGGGAGGGCCGAGTGAGCAGTTCTTC,CASRGLAGGPSEQFF
TRBD2,many,TRBV24-1,TRBJ2-1,TGTGCCACCAGTGATTCTAAGCAGGGAGGACTAGCGGGGTCCAATGAGCAGTTCTTC,CATSDSKQGGLAGSNEQFF
TRBD1,many,TRBV29-1,TRBJ2-7,TGCAGCGTTGAAGGGGACAGGAGTCCCTACGAGCAGTACTTC,CSVEGDRSPYEQYF
-,-,TRBV7-8,TRBJ1-1,TGTGCCAGCAGCTTCCAGACACGCATGAACACTGAAGCTTTCTTT,CASSFQTRMNTEAFF
TRBD2,many,TRBV7-3,TRBJ2-3,TGTGCCAGCAGCTTACTGGCTAGCGGGAGGGCAACAGATACGCAGTATTTT,CASSLLASGRATDTQYF
-,many,TRBV30,TRBJ2-1,TGTGCCTGGGGAATCGGACAGTACAATGAGCAGTTCTTC,CAWGIGQYNEQFF
TRBD1,-,TRBV5-1,TRBJ2-4,TGCGCCAGCAGCCCTCCGGGACAGGGGGGACCAGCCAAAAACATTCAGTACTTC,CASSPPGQGGPAKNIQYF
-,many,TRBV7-2,TRBJ2-7,TGTGCCAGCAGGTCCAGAGACACCTACGAGCAGTACTTC,CASRSRDTYEQYF
-,many,TRBV7-9,TRBJ1-2,TGTGCCAGCAGCTTTCCCGGGAGAACCTATGGCTACACCTTC,CASSFPGRTYGYTF
-,-,TRBV19,TRBJ2-7,TGTGCCAGTAGTAATGGCCCATCCGGGGAGCAGTACTTC,CASSNGPSGEQYF
-,many,TRBV3-1,TRBJ2-7,TGTGCCAGCAGCCGCGGGACATCCTACGAGCAGTACTTC,CASSRGTSYEQYF
TRBD1,-,TRBV18,TRBJ1-3,TGTGCCAGCTCATACCCGGGACAGGGTCATGGAAACACCATATATTTT,CASSYPGQGHGNTIYF
-,few,TRBV20-1,TRBJ2-1,TGCAGTGCTAGGGGACAATCCTACAATGAGCAGTTCTTC,CSARGQSYNEQFF
-,-,TRBV27,TRBJ1-1,TGTGCCAGCGGCCCCGCAGGAGTTAACACTGAAGCTTTCTTT,CASGPAGVNTEAFF
-,many,TRBV28,TRBJ1-3,TGTGCCAGCAGTTTACCCCCCGGAAACACCATATATTTT,CASSLPPGNTIYF
-,few,TRBV6-1,TRBJ1-5,TGTGCCAGCAGATCCGGGACGCGGATTAGCAATCAGCCCCAGCATTTT,CASRSGTRISNQPQHF
-,-,TRBV12-3/TRBV12-4,TRBJ1-4,TGTGCCAGCAGTGCCGGACAAAAGTTTAATGAAAAACTGTTTTTT,CASSAGQKFNEKLFF
-,many,TRBV29-1,TRBJ2-1,TGCAGCGTTGTCAGGGTCAATGAGCAGTTCTTC,CSVVRVNEQFF
-,many,TRBV28,TRBJ2-3,TGTGCCAGCAGTTTCCGGACCATCTCAGATACGCAGTATTTT,CASSFRTISDTQYF
TRBD2,many,TRBV11-3,TRBJ2-5,TGTGCCAGCAGCGGCAGGGAGGGGACTCCGGAGACCCAGTACTTC,CASSGREGTPETQYF
TRBD1,-,TRBV15,TRBJ2-7,TGTGCCACCAGCTCCGGGACAGGGGGCCACGAGCAGTACTTC,CATSSGTGGHEQYF
TRBD2,many,TRBV6-1,TRBJ2-1,TGTGCCAGCACTTCAAGGACCGGGACTAGCGGGTGGTACAATGAGCAGTTCTTC,CASTSRTGTSGWYNEQFF
-,-,TRBV19,TRBJ1-1,TGTGCCAGTAGTCCTCGGGGGGTGGGCACTGAAGCTTTCTTT,CASSPRGVGTEAFF
TRBD2,many,TRBV5-1,TRBJ2-1,TGCGCCAGCATTGGGACTAGCGGGAGTAATGAGCAGTTCTTC,CASIGTSGSNEQFF
-,many,TRBV7-9,TRBJ1-2,TGTGCCAGCAGCTCCAGGGTTTCCTATGGCTACACCTTC,CASSSRVSYGYTF
-,many,TRBV2,TRBJ2-7,TGTGCCAGCAGCTGGACTTCTGTCTACGAGCAGTACTTC,CASSWTSVYEQYF
-,many,TRBV20-1,TRBJ2-1,TGCAGTGCTAGAGATAGGGCGGGTCAATACAATGAGCAGTTCTTC,CSARDRAGQYNEQFF
TRBD1,many,TRBV7-3,TRBJ2-5,TGTGCCAGCAGCAGACGACAGGGGCCCCAAGAGACCCAGTACTTC,CASSRRQGPQETQYF
TRBD2,few,TRBV7-2,TRBJ2-5,TGTGCCAGCAGCACGCCTAGCGGGAGGGTCGTGGAGACCCAGTACTTC,CASSTPSGRVVETQYF
-,-,TRBV28,TRBJ2-3,TGTGCCAGCAGGACCTTCACAGATACGCAGTATTTT,CASRTFTDTQYF
-,few,TRBV7-6,TRBJ1-1,TGTGCCAGCAGCGCCCCGGGGGGCATGAACACTGAAGCTTTCTTT,CASSAPGGMNTEAFF
TRBD1,many,TRBV28,TRBJ2-5,TGTGCCAGCAGTGGGTCCGGGACAGCGTACCAAGAGACCCAGTACTTC,CASSGSGTAYQETQYF
TRBD2,-,TRBV27,TRBJ2-7,TGTGCCAGCAGTCCGGGACTAGCGGATCTCTACGAGCAGTACTTC,CASSPGLADLYEQYF
-,many,TRBV12-3/TRBV12-4,TRBJ2-6,TGTGCCAGCAGTTTCGGCGGGATTGGTGGGGCCAACGTCCTGACTTTC,CASSFGGIGGANVLTF
TRBD1,-,TRBV20-1,TRBJ2-2,TGCAGTGCTAGCAAGGGGGCGAAAGGAACCGGGGAGCTGTTTTTT,CSASKGAKGTGELFF
-,-,TRBV7-9,TRBJ2-6,TGTGCCAGCAGCTTACCAGGATCTGGGGCCAACGTCCTGACTTTC,CASSLPGSGANVLTF
-,-,TRBV28,TRBJ2-4,TGTGCCAGCAGTTTGGGAGCAGGTCGAGCCAAAAACATTCAGTACTTC,CASSLGAGRAKNIQYF
TRBD2,many,TRBV28,TRBJ2-3,TGTGCCAGCATGACTAGCGGGGGCACAGATACGCAGTATTTT,CASMTSGGTDTQYF
TRBD2,many,TRBV2,TRBJ2-1,TGTGCCAGCAGTTGGACTAGCGTGTACAATGAGCAGTTCTTC,CASSWTSVYNEQFF
-,-,TRBV7-9,TRBJ2-7,TGTGCCAGCAGCCAAAAAGCTGTGCAGGCCCCCTACGAGCAGTACTTC,CASSQKAVQAPYEQYF
-,many,TRBV28,TRBJ2-5,TGTGCCAGCAGGCTCAGGGGAAAAGAGACCCAGTACTTC,CASRLRGKETQYF
-,-,TRBV29-1,TRBJ2-7,TGCAGCGCCCAGCCTAGTGCGACCCCCTACGAGCAGTACTTC,CSAQPSATPYEQYF
TRBD2,-,TRBV3-1,TRBJ2-5,TGTGCCAGCAGCCGGACTAGCGGGAGGGTCCAAGAGACCCAGTACTTC,CASSRTSGRVQETQYF
TRBD2,-,TRBV29-1,TRBJ2-2,TGCAGCGCTGGGGGGGACCGTTACACCGGGGAGCTGTTTTTT,CSAGGDRYTGELFF
TRBD2,once,TRBV7-9,TRBJ2-1,TGTGCCAGCAGCACCAGGACTAGCGGGAGGGCCTACTACAATGAGCAGTTCTTC,CASSTRTSGRAYYNEQFF
TRBD1,few,TRBV19,TRBJ2-2,TGTGCCAGTACCTTAGGACAGGGGGACACCGGGGAGCTGTTTTTT,CASTLGQGDTGELFF
-,many,TRBV5-1,TRBJ2-7,TGTGCCAGCAGCTTAGAAGTTGGATACGAGCAGTACTTC,CASSLEVGYEQYF
-,many,TRBV6-1,TRBJ2-1,TGTGCCAGCAATGGGGGAGAGACCTCCTACAATGAGCAGTTCTTC,CASNGGETSYNEQFF
-,few,TRBV28,TRBJ1-5,TGTGCCAGTCACAGTGTCTCCAATCAGCCCCAGCATTTT,CASHSVSNQPQHF
-,-,TRBV6-5,TRBJ2-7,TGTGCCAGCAGTTACTCGTGGCTAGCCTCCTACGAGCAGTACTTC,CASSYSWLASYEQYF
-,-,TRBV6-5,TRBJ1-2,TGTGCCAGCAGTTACGGCGAAGGCGGCTACACCTTC,CASSYGEGGYTF
-,-,TRBV12-3/TRBV12-4,TRBJ2-6,TGTGCCAGCAGTTTAGGAGGGTCGGGCTCTGGGGCCAACGTCCTGACTTTC,CASSLGGSGSGANVLTF
-,-,TRBV3-1,TRBJ1-2,TGTGCCAGCAGCCAAGTAACGAGAAGGGGCTACACCTTC,CASSQVTRRGYTF
TRBD2,many,TRBV2,TRBJ2-7,TGTGCCAGCAGTGTGACTAGCGGGAGCTACGAGCAGTACTTC,CASSVTSGSYEQYF
-,many,TRBV20-1,TRBJ2-1,TGCAGTGGGACGAGGGTTGGGAATGAGCAGTTCTTC,CSGTRVGNEQFF